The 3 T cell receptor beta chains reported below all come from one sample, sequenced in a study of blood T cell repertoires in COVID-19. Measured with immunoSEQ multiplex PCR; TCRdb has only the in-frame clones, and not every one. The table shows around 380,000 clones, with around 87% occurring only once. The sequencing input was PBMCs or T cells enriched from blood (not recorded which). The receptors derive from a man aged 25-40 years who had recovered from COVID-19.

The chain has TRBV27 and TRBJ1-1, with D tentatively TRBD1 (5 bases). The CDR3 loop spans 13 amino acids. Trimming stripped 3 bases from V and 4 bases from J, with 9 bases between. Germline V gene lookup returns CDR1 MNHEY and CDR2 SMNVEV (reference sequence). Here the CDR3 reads CASSFQGGTEAFF. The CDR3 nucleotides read TGTGCCAGCAGTTTTCAGGGAGGCACTGAAGCTTTCTTT.

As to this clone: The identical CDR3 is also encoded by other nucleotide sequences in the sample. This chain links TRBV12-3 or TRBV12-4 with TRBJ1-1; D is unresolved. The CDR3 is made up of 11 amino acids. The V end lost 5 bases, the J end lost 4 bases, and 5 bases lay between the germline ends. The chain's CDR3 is CASSPRTEAFF. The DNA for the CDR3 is TGTGCCAGCAGTCCCCGCACTGAAGCTTTCTTT.

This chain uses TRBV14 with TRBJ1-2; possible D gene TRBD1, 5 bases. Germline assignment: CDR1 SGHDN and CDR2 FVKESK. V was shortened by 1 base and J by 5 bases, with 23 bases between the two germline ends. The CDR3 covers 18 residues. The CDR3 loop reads CASSQVREGWSIVYGYTF. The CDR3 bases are TGTGCCAGCAGCCAAGTCCGGGAGGGGTGGTCGATAGTTTATGGCTACACCTTC.